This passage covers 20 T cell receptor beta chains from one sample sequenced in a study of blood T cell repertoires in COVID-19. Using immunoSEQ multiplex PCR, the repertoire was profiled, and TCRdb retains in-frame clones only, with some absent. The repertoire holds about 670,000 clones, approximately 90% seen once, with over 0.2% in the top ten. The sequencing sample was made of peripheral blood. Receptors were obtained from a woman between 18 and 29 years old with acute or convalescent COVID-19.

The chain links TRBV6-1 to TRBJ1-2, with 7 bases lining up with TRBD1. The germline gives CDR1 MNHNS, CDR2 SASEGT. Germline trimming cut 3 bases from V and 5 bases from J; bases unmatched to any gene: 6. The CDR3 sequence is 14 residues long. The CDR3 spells CASSDQTGRYGYTF. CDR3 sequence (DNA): TGTGCCAGCAGTGACCAGACAGGGCGGTATGGCTACACCTTC.

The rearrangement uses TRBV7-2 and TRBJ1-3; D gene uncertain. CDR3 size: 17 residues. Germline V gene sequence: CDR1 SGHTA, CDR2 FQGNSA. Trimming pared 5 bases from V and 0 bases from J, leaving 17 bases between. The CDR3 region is CASSPPVKLTSGNTIYF. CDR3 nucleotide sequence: TGTGCCAGCAGCCCCCCCGTGAAGCTTACCTCTGGAAACACCATATATTTT.

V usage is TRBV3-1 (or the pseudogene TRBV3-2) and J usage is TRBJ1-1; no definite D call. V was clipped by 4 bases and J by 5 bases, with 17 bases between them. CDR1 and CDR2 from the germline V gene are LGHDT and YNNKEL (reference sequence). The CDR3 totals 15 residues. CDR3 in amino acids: CASSPPGPRGTEAFF. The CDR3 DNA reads TGTGCCAGCAGCCCTCCCGGACCGAGAGGGACTGAAGCTTTCTTT.

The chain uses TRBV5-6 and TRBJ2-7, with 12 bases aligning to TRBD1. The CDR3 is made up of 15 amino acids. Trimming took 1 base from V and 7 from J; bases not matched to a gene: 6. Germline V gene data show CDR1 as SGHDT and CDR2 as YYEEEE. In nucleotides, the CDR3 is TGTGCCAGCAGCTTGTCGGGACAGGGGGCATATGAGCAGTACTTC. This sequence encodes CASSLSGQGAYEQYF.

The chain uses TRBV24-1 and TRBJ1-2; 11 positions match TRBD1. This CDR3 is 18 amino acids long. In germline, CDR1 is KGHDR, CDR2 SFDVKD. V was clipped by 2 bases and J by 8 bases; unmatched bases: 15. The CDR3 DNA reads TGTGCCACCAGTGATTCCAACCTAGGACAGGGGGCGTATAACGGCTACACCTTC. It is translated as CATSDSNLGQGAYNGYTF.

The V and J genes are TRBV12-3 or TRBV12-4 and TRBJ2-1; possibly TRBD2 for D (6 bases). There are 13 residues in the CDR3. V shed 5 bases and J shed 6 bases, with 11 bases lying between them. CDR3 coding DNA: TGTGCCAGCAGTGGAGGGACCCCCAATGAGCAGTTCTTC. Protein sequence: CASSGGTPNEQFF.

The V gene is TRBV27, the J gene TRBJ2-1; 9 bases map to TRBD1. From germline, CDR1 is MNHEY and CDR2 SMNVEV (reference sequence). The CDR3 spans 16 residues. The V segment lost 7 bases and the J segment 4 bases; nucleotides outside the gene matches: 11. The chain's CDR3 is CASNSHRGRGYNEQFF. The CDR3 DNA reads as TGTGCCAGCAATTCACACAGGGGGCGTGGGTACAATGAGCAGTTCTTC.

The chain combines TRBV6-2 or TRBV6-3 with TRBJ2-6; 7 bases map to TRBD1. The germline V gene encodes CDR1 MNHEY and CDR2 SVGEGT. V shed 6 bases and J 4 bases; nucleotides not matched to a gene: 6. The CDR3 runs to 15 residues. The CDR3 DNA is TGTGCCAGCAGCCAAGACAGGGCCGGGGCCAACGTCCTGACTTTC. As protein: CASSQDRAGANVLTF.

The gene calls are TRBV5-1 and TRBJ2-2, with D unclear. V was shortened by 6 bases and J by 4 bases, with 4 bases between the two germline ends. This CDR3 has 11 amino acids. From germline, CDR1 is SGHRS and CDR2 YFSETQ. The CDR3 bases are TGCGCCAGCACCATCACCGGGGAGCTGTTTTTT. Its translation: CASTITGELFF.

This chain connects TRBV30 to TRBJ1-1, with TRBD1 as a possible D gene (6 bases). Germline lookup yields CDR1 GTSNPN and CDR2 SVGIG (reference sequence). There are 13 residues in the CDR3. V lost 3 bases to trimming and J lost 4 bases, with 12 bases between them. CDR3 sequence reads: CAWRLGRGTEAFF. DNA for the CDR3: TGTGCCTGGAGGCTGGGCAGGGGCACTGAAGCTTTCTTT.

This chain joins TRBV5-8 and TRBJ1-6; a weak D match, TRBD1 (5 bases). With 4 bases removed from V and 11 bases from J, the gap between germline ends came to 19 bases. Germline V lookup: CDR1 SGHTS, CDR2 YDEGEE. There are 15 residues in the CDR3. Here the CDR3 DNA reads TGTGCCAGCAGCGTAGAGACAGATGTGTTAGCACCCCTCCACTTT. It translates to CASSVETDVLAPLHF.

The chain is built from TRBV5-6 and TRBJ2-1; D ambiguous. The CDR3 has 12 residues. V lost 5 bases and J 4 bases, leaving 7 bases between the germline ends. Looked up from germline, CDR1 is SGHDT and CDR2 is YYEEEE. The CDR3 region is CASSRTYNEQFF. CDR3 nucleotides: TGTGCCAGCAGTCGTACATACAATGAGCAGTTCTTC. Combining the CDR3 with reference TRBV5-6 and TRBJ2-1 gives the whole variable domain DAGVTQSPTHLIKTRGQQVTLRCSPKSGHDTVSWYQQALGQGPQFIFQYYEEEERQRGNFPDRFSGHQFPNYSSELNVNALLLGDSALYLCASSRTYNEQFFGPGTRLTVL.

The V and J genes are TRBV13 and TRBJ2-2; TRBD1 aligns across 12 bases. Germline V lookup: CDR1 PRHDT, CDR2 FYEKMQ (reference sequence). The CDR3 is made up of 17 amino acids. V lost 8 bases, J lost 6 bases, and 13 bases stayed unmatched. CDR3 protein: CASQGAPGQGAPGELFF. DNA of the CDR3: TGTGCCAGCCAGGGCGCCCCGGGACAGGGGGCCCCCGGGGAGCTGTTTTTT.

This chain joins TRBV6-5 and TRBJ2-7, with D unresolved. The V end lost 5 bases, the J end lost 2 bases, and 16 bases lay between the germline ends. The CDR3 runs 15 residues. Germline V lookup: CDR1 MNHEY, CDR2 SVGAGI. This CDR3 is CASSPVHREAYEQYF. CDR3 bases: TGTGCCAGCAGTCCTGTCCACAGAGAAGCCTACGAGCAGTACTTC.

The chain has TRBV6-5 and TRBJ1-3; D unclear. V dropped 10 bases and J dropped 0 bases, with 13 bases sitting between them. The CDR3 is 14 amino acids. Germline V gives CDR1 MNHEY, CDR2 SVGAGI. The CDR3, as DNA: TGTGCCACCCGAGGGTCTATCTCTGGAAACACCATATATTTT. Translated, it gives CATRGSISGNTIYF.

The CDR3 loop reads CASSRHQAKNIQYF. Written as DNA, the CDR3 is TGTGCCAGCAGCCGCCATCAGGCCAAAAACATTCAGTACTTC. The chain has TRBV7-2 and TRBJ2-4; no clear D. The CDR3 sequence is 14 residues long. Germline assignment: CDR1 SGHTA and CDR2 FQGNSA. Trimming pared 5 bases from V and 1 base from J, leaving 9 bases between.

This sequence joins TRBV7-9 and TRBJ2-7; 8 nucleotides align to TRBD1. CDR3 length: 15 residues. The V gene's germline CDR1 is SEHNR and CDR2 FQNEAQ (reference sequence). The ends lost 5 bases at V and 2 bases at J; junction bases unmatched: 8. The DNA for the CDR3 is TGTGCCAGCAGCCCCCGACAGGGGCGGACCTACGAGCAGTACTTC. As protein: CASSPRQGRTYEQYF.

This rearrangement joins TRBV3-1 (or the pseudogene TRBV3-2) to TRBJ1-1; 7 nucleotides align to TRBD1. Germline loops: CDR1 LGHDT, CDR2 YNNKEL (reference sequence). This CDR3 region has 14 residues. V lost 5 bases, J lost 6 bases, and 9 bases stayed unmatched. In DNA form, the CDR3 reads TGTGCCAGCAGCGCCACCCTGACAGGGTCTGAAGCTTTCTTT. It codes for CASSATLTGSEAFF.

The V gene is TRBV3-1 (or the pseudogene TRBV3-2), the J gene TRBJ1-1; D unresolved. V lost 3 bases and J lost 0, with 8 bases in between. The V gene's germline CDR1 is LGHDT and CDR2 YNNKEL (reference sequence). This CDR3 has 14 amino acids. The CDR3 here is CASSHPQMNTEAFF. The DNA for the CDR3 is TGTGCCAGCAGCCACCCCCAGATGAACACTGAAGCTTTCTTT.

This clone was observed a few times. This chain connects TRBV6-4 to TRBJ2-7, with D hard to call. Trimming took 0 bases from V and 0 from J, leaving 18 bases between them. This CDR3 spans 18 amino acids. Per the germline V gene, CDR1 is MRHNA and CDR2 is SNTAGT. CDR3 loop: CASSDSMGIQVHSYEQYF. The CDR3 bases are TGTGCCAGCAGTGACTCGATGGGTATCCAGGTACACTCCTACGAGCAGTACTTC.